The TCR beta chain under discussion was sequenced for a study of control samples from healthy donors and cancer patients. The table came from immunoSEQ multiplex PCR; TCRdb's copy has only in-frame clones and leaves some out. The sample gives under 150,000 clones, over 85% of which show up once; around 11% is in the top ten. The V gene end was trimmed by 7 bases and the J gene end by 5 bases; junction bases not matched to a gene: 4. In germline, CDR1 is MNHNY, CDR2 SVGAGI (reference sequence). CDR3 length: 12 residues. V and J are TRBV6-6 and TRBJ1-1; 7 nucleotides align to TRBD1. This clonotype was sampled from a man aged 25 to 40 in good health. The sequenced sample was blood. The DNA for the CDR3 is TGTGCCAGCAATACAGGGGCTACTGAAGCTTTCTTT. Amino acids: CASNTGATEAFF.